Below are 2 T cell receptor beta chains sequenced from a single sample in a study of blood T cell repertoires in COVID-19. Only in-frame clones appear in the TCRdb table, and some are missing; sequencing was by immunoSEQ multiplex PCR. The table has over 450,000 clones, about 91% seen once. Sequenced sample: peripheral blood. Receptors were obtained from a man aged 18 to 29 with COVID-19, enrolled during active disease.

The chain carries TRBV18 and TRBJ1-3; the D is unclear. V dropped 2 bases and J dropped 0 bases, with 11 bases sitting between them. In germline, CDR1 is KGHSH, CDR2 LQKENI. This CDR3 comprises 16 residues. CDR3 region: CASSPAGRDSGNTIYF. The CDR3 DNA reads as TGTGCCAGCTCACCAGCGGGCAGAGACTCTGGAAACACCATATATTTT.

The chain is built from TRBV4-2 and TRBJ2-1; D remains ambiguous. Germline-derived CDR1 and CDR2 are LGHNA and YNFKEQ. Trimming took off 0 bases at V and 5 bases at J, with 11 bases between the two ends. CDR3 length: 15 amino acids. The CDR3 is CASSQEAWSDNEQFF. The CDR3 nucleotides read TGTGCCAGCAGCCAAGAGGCTTGGTCAGACAATGAGCAGTTCTTC.